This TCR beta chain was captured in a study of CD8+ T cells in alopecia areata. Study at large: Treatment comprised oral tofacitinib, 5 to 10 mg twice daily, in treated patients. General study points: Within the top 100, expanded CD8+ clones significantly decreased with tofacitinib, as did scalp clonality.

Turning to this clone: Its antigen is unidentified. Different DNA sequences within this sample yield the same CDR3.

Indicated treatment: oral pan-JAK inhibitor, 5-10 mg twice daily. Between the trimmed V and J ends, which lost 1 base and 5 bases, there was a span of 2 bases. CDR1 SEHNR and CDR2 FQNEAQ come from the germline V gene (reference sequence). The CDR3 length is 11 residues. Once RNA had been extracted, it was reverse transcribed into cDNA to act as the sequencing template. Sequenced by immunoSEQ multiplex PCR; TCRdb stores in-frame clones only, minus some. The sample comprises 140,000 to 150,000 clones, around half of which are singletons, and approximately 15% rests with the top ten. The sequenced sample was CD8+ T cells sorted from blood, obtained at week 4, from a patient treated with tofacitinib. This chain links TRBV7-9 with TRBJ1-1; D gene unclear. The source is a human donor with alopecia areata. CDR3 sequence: CASSLGTEAFF. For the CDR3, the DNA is TGTGCCAGCAGCTTAGGGACTGAAGCTTTCTTT.